What follows are 32 T cell receptor beta chains derived from one specimen sequenced in a study of monozygotic twins with inflammatory bowel disease. TCRdb processed the 5' RACE reads again and assigns one entry to each CDR3 protein, with no DNA. This sample's table has around 97,000 distinct CDR3 sequences. Input material: blood. Receptor source: a human donor with ulcerative colitis or Crohn's disease, or a healthy co-twin of an affected twin (not recorded which).

The genes are TRBV7-2 and TRBJ1-1; the TCRdb D gene call, TRBD1, has no DNA to confirm it. The germline CDR1 and CDR2 sequences are SGHTA and FQGNSA. This CDR3 comprises 13 residues. This chain's CDR3 is CASSLRGPYGAFF.

V and J are TRBV20-1 and TRBJ2-1; there is no DNA to check the TCRdb D call of TRBD2. This CDR3 has 15 amino acids. CDR1 and CDR2 (germline): DFQATT, SNEGSKA (reference sequence). This CDR3 reads CSARDLSGKVNEQFF.

The chain couples TRBV6-2 or TRBV6-3 to TRBJ2-1; with no DNA, the TCRdb D assignment of TRBD1 cannot be verified. This CDR3 has 15 residues. The germline CDR1 and CDR2 sequences are MNHEY and SVGEGT. CDR3 sequence: CASSYQGGTYNEQFF.

The V gene is TRBV6-1, the J gene TRBJ2-7; TCRdb indicates TRBD1, and absent DNA this call remains unverified. CDR1 and CDR2 (germline): MNHNS, SASEGT. This CDR3 has 16 amino acids. CDR3: CASSPGTGSISYEQYF.

The V and J genes are TRBV18 and TRBJ2-7. CDR1 is KGHSH, CDR2 LQKENI, per germline. The CDR3 has 17 amino acids. This CDR3 reads CASSPRSLSGVTYEQYF.

The CDR3 loop reads CASSLSHSSYEQYF. The chain couples TRBV7-2 to TRBJ2-7. From germline, CDR1 is SGHTA and CDR2 FQGNSA. The CDR3 totals 14 residues. Filled out from reference TRBV7-2 and TRBJ2-7, the complete variable domain reads GAGVSQSPSNKVTEKGKDVELRCDPISGHTALYWYRQSLGQGLEFLIYFQGNSAPDKSGLPSDRFSAERTGGSVSTLTIQRTQQEDSAVYLCASSLSHSSYEQYFGPGTRLTVT.

This chain uses TRBV27 with TRBJ1-5; TCRdb indicates TRBD1, and absent DNA this call remains unverified. There are 14 residues in the CDR3. The V gene's germline CDR1 is MNHEY and CDR2 SMNVEV (reference sequence). CDR3 protein: CASKGGGNSQPQHF.

V gene TRBV20-1 combines with J gene TRBJ2-5; TCRdb designates TRBD1, a call that cannot be tested without DNA. Per germline, CDR1 DFQATT and CDR2 SNEGSKA (reference sequence). The CDR3 extends over 18 amino acids. The CDR3 here is CSARQMGDGGPGQETQYF.

This sequence joins TRBV27 and TRBJ2-1. CDR3 length: 12 residues. Germline CDR1 is MNHEY and CDR2 is SMNVEV (reference sequence). The CDR3 loop reads CASSNYDGEQFF.

The V call is TRBV6-2 or TRBV6-3, the J call TRBJ2-2. CDR3 length: 14 amino acids. The V gene's germline CDR1 is MNHEY and CDR2 SVGEGT. The chain's CDR3 is CASSYGLNTGELFF.

The chain employs TRBV20-1 and TRBJ2-7; the D call of TRBD2 rests on TCRdb alone, since no DNA is present to check it. The CDR3 is 14 residues long. CDR1 and CDR2 from the germline V gene are DFQATT and SNEGSKA (reference sequence). The CDR3 protein is CSAHPTGEGVEQYF.

The rearrangement links TRBV4-3 to TRBJ2-5; the TCRdb call, TRBD1, lacks DNA for checking. This CDR3 comprises 16 residues. Germline V CDR1 and CDR2: LGHNA, YSLEER. The CDR3 sequence is CASSQGSGQKGETQYF.

This rearrangement joins TRBV4-3 to TRBJ2-2; TCRdb lists TRBD1, though no DNA is available to test this call. The germline V gene has CDR1 LGHNA and CDR2 YSLEER. The CDR3 runs to 15 residues. CDR3 loop: CASSQGTAITGELFF.

J is TRBJ1-2 and V is TRBV27; absent DNA, TCRdb's TRBD1 call cannot be checked. The CDR3 loop spans 15 amino acids. Germline CDR1 reads MNHEY; CDR2 reads SMNVEV (reference sequence). CDR3 loop: CASRGTVITNYGYTF.

The J gene is TRBJ2-7, the V gene TRBV6-5; TCRdb's D call, TRBD1, is unchecked because there is no DNA. The germline gives CDR1 MNHEY, CDR2 SVGAGI. This CDR3 region has 15 residues. The CDR3 sequence is CASSYFRDRPYEQYF.

The chain combines TRBV7-8 with TRBJ1-6; the D call from TCRdb, TRBD1, cannot be confirmed without DNA. Germline CDR1 SGHVS, CDR2 FQNEAQ. This CDR3 comprises 15 residues. The CDR3 spells CASSPQVLGRSPLHF.

The CDR3 loop reads CAWSGPGTGINQPQHF. V and J are TRBV30 and TRBJ1-5; without DNA, the TCRdb call of TRBD1 cannot be checked. This CDR3 has 16 residues. Germline V gene data show CDR1 as GTSNPN and CDR2 as SVGIG (reference sequence). The full variable domain, its missing parts supplied by reference TRBV30 and TRBJ1-5, is SQTIHQWPATLVQPVGSPLSLECTVEGTSNPNLYWYRQAAGRGLQLLFYSVGIGQISSEVPQNLSASRPQDRQFILSSKKLLLSDSGFYLCAWSGPGTGINQPQHFGDGTRLSIL.

The rearrangement joins TRBV4-3 to TRBJ1-1. Germline assignment: CDR1 LGHNA and CDR2 YSLEER. The length of the CDR3 is 15 residues. The CDR3 loop is CASTPSGWAYTEAFF.

The rearrangement uses TRBV3-1 and TRBJ2-7; the D call from TCRdb, TRBD1, cannot be confirmed without DNA. Germline V lookup: CDR1 LGHDT, CDR2 YNNKEL (reference sequence). The CDR3 runs to 19 residues. The chain's CDR3 is CASSQDMSGGPGENYEQYF.

The J gene is TRBJ1-5, the V gene TRBV7-9; TCRdb calls TRBD1, which cannot be checked without DNA. CDR3 size: 15 residues. CDR1 SEHNR and CDR2 FQNEAQ come from the germline V gene (reference sequence). The CDR3: CASSPPGGVNQPQHF.

This chain uses TRBV4-3 with TRBJ1-2. The CDR3 totals 16 residues. CDR1 is LGHNA and CDR2 is YSLEER in the germline V gene. This CDR3 reads CASSQELGWSNYGYTF.

The rearrangement links TRBV19 to TRBJ1-1. This CDR3 has 13 amino acids. Germline lookup yields CDR1 LNHDA and CDR2 SQIVND (reference sequence). CDR3 loop: CASSLKVGTEAFF.

The rearrangement links TRBV29-1 to TRBJ1-2; TCRdb's assignment of TRBD1 cannot be checked, as there is no DNA. The CDR3 sequence is 11 residues long. In germline, CDR1 is SQVTM, CDR2 ANQGSEA. CDR3 amino acids: CSGEGDYGYTF.

The CDR3 here is CSEVDRGGYEQYF. V gene TRBV20-1 combines with J gene TRBJ2-7; TCRdb selects TRBD1, and the lack of DNA leaves this call unchecked. CDR3 size: 13 residues. CDR1 is DFQATT and CDR2 is SNEGSKA in the germline V gene (reference sequence).

V and J are TRBV29-1 and TRBJ2-2; TCRdb calls TRBD1, which cannot be checked without DNA. From germline, CDR1 is SQVTM and CDR2 ANQGSEA. The CDR3 spans 12 residues. This CDR3 is CSVLKGTGELFF.

This sequence joins TRBV20-1 and TRBJ2-7; TCRdb names TRBD1, which stays unverified in the absence of DNA. This CDR3 has 13 residues. Germline values: CDR1 DFQATT, CDR2 SNEGSKA (reference sequence). The chain's CDR3 is CSARAAQAHEQYF.

The chain carries TRBV4-3 and TRBJ2-7. Germline loops: CDR1 LGHNA, CDR2 YSLEER. This CDR3 region has 15 residues. This CDR3 reads CASSSKAASPYEQYF.

The rearrangement links TRBV7-2 to TRBJ1-3. The CDR3 covers 14 residues. Germline values: CDR1 SGHTA, CDR2 FQGNSA. The CDR3 sequence: CASSFGQLGNTIYF.

The CDR3 reads CAISESLFMAFF. J is TRBJ2-1 and V is TRBV10-3. The CDR3 extends over 12 amino acids. CDR1 is ENHRY and CDR2 is SYGVKD in the germline V gene.

The chain combines TRBV20-1 with TRBJ2-7; with no DNA, the TCRdb D assignment of TRBD1 cannot be verified. Germline V gene sequence: CDR1 DFQATT, CDR2 SNEGSKA (reference sequence). The CDR3 is 11 amino acids. This chain's CDR3 is CSVGQSYEQYF.

V gene TRBV20-1 combines with J gene TRBJ2-1; TCRdb's D call, TRBD1, is unchecked because there is no DNA. CDR1 and CDR2 from the germline V gene are DFQATT and SNEGSKA (reference sequence). The CDR3 runs 15 residues. The CDR3 region is CSAGGGRASYNEQFF.

The chain has TRBV5-1 and TRBJ2-7; lacking DNA, the TRBD1 call made by TCRdb goes unchecked. Germline loops: CDR1 SGHRS, CDR2 YFSETQ. This CDR3 spans 16 amino acids. The CDR3 loop is CASSLVTGTFTYEQYF.